The T cell receptor (beta chain) described here comes from a study of blood T cell repertoires in COVID-19. At the level of the study: T cells, B-cell-depleted T cells, or PBMCs supplied cDNA or gDNA.

The V end lost 4 bases, the J end lost 5 bases, and 14 bases lay between the germline ends. This CDR3 comprises 14 residues. Per the germline V gene, CDR1 is SGHTA and CDR2 is FQGNSA. Generated by immunoSEQ multiplex PCR, the TCRdb table keeps only in-frame clones and is missing some. Of about 360,000 clones in the sample, about 88% were seen once. The receptor's source is a human donor in a cohort sampled during active COVID-19. This chain links TRBV7-2 with TRBJ2-5; a possible D gene is TRBD2 (5 bases). Specimen: peripheral blood. As DNA, the CDR3 is TGTGCCAGCAGCTCCCTGTGGGAGTGGGAGACCCAGTACTTC. It translates to CASSSLWEWETQYF.